Sequencing of this TCR beta chain was carried out in a study of patients and donors after allogeneic stem cell transplantation. TCRdb processed the RT-PCR reads anew with MiXCR; each CDR3 protein has one entry. The repertoire has hundreds of thousands of distinct CDR3 sequences, 14% of them found once; the top ten carry approximately 10%. V dropped 0 bases and J dropped 6; count of bases not matched to a gene: 2. Germline V gene data show CDR1 as MGHRA and CDR2 as YSYEKL. This CDR3 contains 13 residues. This clonotype was counted ten times or more. This receptor was taken from a human donor who was either an allogeneic HSCT recipient or a stem cell or donor lymphocyte infusion donor (not recorded which). It is not recorded whose cells these are; they may come from a transplant donor. Sequencing was carried out using blood, either unsorted or a sorted T cell fraction (not recorded which). The gene calls are TRBV4-1 and TRBJ2-7, with 7 bases that match TRBD1. Written as DNA, the CDR3 is TGCGCCAGCAGCCAAGAGGCAGGGGGCGAGCAGTACTTC. It encodes CASSQEAGGEQYF.